The clone carrying this T cell receptor (beta chain) was counted only a few times. No antigen is known for it. The data originate from a study of glioma-infiltrating T cells. Study observations and caveats: Above-expected tissue-blood divergence occurred in all gliomas, most in low-grade ones. Tissue and blood shared very few CDR3 sequences.

The iRepertoire nested amplicon-rescue multiplex PCR amplified TCR alpha and beta CDR3s from RNA. One-step reverse transcription and amplification started from approximately 100-400 ng of tissue mRNA or PBMC total RNA. Each CDR3 protein gets one entry after TCRdb re-called the multiplex PCR reads with MiXCR. The data show about 190,000 distinct CDR3 sequences, about 32% seen once. Germline V CDR1 and CDR2: LGHNA, YNFKEQ. Trimming at V came to 4 bases and at J to 6 bases, leaving 9 bases not matched to a gene. CDR3 length: 15 amino acids. The TCR was taken from a human donor with low-grade glioma or glioblastoma, undergoing nonglioma brain surgery, or in good health (not recorded which). This rearrangement joins TRBV4-2 to TRBJ2-1; 7 nucleotides match TRBD2. Specimen: glioma tissue, nonneoplastic brain tissue, or PBMCs (not recorded which). CDR3 residues: CASSPGREGGNEQFF. The CDR3 DNA reads as TGTGCCAGCAGCCCTGGGAGGGAGGGTGGCAATGAGCAGTTCTTC.